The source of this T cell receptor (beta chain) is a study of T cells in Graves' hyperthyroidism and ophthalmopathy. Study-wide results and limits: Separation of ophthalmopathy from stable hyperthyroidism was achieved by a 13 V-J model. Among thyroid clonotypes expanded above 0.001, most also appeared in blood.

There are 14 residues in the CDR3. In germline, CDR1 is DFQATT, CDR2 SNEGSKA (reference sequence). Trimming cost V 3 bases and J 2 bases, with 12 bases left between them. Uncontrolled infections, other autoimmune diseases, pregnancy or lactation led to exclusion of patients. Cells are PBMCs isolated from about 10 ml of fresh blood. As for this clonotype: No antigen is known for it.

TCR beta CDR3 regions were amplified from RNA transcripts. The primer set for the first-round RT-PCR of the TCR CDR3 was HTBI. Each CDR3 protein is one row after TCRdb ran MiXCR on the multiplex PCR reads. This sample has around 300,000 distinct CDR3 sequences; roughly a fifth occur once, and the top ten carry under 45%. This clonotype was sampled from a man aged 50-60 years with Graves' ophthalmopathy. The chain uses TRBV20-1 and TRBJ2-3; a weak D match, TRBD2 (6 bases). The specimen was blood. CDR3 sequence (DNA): TGCAGTGCTAGGGAGCGGGCCTCCACAGATACGCAGTATTTT. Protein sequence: CSARERASTDTQYF.